Sequencing of this TCR beta chain was carried out in a study of PD-1 blockade in mismatch repair-deficient tumors. There are 13 residues in the CDR3. V shed 1 base and J shed 4 bases, with 8 bases lying between them. Germline V gene lookup returns CDR1 SGHVS and CDR2 FQNEAQ. Produced via immunoSEQ multiplex PCR; TCRdb's table is partial and in-frame only. The sample includes 14,000 or so clones, around 80% of them seen just once. Notes on this clone: Its antigen is undetermined.

Time point reported: approximately eleven-day in vitro stimulation with candidate neoantigen peptide 4. The sequences come from cells cultured in vitro, collected from a patient treated with pembrolizumab. This sequence joins TRBV7-8 and TRBJ2-7; D unclear. This TCR was recovered from an adult with mismatch repair-deficient cancer. As DNA, the CDR3 is TGTGCCAGCAGCTTAGGGGTCGGGTACGAGCAGTACTTC. This codes for CASSLGVGYEQYF.